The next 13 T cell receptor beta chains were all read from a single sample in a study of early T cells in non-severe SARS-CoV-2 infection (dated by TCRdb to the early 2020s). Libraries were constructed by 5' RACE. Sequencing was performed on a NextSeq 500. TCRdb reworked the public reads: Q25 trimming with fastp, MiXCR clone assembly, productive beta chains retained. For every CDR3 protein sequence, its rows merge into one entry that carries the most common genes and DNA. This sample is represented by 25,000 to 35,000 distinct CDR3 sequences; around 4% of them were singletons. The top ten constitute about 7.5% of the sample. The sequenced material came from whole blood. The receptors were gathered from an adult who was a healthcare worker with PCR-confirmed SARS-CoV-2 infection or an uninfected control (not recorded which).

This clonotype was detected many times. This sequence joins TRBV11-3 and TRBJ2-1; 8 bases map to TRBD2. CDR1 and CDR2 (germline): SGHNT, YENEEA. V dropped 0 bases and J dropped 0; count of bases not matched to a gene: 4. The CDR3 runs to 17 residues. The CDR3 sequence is CASSLEMSGGSYNEQFF. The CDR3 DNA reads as TGTGCCAGCAGCTTAGAGATGAGCGGGGGCTCCTACAATGAGCAGTTCTTC.

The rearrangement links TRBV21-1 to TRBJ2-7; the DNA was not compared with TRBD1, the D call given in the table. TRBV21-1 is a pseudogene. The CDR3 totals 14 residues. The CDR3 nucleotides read TGTGCCAGCATGGTTTGGGGTGCCCCCTACGAGCAGTACTTC. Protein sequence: CASMVWGAPYEQYF.

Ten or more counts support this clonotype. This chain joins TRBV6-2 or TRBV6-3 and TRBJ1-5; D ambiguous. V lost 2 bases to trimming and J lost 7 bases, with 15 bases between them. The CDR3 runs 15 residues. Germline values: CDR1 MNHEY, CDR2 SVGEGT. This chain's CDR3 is CASSYVGDPRQPQHF. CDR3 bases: TGTGCCAGCAGTTACGTCGGTGATCCTCGGCAGCCCCAGCATTTT.

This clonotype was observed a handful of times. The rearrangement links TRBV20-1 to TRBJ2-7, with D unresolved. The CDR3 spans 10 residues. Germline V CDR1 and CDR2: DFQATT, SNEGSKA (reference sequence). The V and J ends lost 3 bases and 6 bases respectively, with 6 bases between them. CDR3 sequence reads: CSARALEQYF. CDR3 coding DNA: TGCAGTGCTAGGGCCCTCGAGCAGTACTTC.

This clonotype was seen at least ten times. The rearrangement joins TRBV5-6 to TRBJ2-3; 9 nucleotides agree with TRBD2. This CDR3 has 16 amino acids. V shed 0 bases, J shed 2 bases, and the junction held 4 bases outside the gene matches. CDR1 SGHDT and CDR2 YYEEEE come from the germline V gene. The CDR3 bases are TGTGCCAGCAGCTTGGGGGCTAGCGGGAACACAGATACGCAGTATTTT. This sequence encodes CASSLGASGNTDTQYF.

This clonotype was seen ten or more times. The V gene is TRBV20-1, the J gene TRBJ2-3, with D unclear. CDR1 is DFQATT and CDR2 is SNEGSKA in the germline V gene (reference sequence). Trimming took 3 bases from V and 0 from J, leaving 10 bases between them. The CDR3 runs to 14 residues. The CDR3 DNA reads TGCAGTGCTAGCGCCCGGCCCAGCACAGATACGCAGTATTTT. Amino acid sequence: CSASARPSTDTQYF.

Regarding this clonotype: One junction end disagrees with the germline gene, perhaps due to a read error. CDR3 nucleotides: TGTGCCAGCAGCCCAGAAAGGGGGCCCTATGGCTTCACCTTC. This codes for CASSPERGPYGFTF. The chain combines TRBV7-9 with TRBJ1-2, with 7 nucleotides matching TRBD1. The CDR3 has 14 amino acids. Germline CDR1 and CDR2: SEHNR and FQNEAQ (reference sequence).

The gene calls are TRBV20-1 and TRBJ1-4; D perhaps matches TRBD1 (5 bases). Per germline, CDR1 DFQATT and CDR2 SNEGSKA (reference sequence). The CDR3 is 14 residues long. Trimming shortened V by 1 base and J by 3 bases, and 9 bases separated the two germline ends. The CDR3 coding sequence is TGCAGTGCTAGAGGATGGGGGGCTAATGAAAAACTGTTTTTT. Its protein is CSARGWGANEKLFF.

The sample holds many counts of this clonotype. CDR3 residues: CASSFTGGPTDTQYF. CDR3 sequence (DNA): TGTGCCAGCAGCTTCACGGGAGGGCCGACAGATACGCAGTATTTT. This sequence joins TRBV11-2 and TRBJ2-3; 8 bases align to TRBD2. Trimming at V came to 3 bases and at J to 3 bases, leaving 5 bases not matched to a gene. Per the germline V gene, CDR1 is SGHAT and CDR2 is FQNNGV. CDR3 length: 15 amino acids.

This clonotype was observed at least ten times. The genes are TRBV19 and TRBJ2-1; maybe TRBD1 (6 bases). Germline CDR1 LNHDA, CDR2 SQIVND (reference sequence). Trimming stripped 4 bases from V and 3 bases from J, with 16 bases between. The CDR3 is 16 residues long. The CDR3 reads CASSTAGAGVYNEQFF. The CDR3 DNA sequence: TGTGCCAGTAGTACTGCCGGGGCAGGGGTCTACAATGAGCAGTTCTTC.

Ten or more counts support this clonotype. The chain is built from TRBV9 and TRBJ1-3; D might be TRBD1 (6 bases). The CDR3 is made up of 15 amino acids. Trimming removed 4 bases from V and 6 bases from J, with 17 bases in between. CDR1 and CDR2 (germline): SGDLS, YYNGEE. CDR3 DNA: TGTGCCAGCAGCCCACTGGGGGGCTGGGTAAACACCATATATTTT. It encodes CASSPLGGWVNTIYF.

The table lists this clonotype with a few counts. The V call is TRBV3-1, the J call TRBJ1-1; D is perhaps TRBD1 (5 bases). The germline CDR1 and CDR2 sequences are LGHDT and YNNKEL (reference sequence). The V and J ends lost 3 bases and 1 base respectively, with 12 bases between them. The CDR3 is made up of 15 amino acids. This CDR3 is CASSQDGTANTEAFF. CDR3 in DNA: TGTGCCAGCAGCCAGGACGGGACGGCGAACACTGAAGCTTTCTTT.

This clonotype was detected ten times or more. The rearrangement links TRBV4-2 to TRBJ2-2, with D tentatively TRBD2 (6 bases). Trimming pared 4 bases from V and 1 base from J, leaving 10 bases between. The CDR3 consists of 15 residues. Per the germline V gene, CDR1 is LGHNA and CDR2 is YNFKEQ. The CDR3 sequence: CASSLYSGNTGELFF. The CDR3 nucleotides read TGTGCCAGCAGCCTCTATAGCGGGAACACCGGGGAGCTGTTTTTT.